A single sample is the source of the 21 T cell receptor beta chains below, sequenced in a study of T cells in Graves' hyperthyroidism and ophthalmopathy. Authors of the study amplified TCR beta CDR3 regions from RNA transcripts. The TCR CDR3 first-round RT-PCR relied on the HTBI primer set. TCRdb used MiXCR to reprocess the multiplex PCR reads, holding one entry per CDR3 protein. This table has hundreds of thousands of distinct CDR3 sequences, approximately 14% appearing once. The sequencing sample was made of blood. These receptors all come from a young woman with Graves' hyperthyroidism.

This clonotype was picked up many times. The chain has TRBV27 and TRBJ2-7, with 14 bases matching TRBD2. V was clipped by 2 bases and J by 5 bases; unmatched bases: 5. Germline V gene lookup returns CDR1 MNHEY and CDR2 SMNVEV (reference sequence). The CDR3 spans 16 residues. The CDR3 DNA is TGTGCCAGCAGTTTAAGGGGGACTAGCGGGAGCCACGAGCAGTACTTC. Amino acid sequence: CASSLRGTSGSHEQYF.

This clonotype was found many times. The chain carries TRBV4-2 and TRBJ2-2; no firm D call. The germline gives CDR1 LGHNA, CDR2 YNFKEQ. The CDR3 spans 16 residues. Trimming stripped 0 bases from V and 3 bases from J, with 11 bases between. Here the CDR3 DNA reads TGTGCCAGCAGCCAAGAGCGGAGCGACTACACCGGGGAGCTGTTTTTT. Protein product: CASSQERSDYTGELFF.

This clonotype appeared a few times. The gene calls are TRBV19 and TRBJ2-7, with 10 bases identical to TRBD1. Germline CDR1 reads LNHDA; CDR2 reads SQIVND (reference sequence). The CDR3 totals 22 residues. V shed 0 bases, J shed 3 bases, and the junction held 23 bases outside the gene matches. CDR3 amino acids: CASSIDPDFVIVGTGEDYEQYF. The DNA of the CDR3 is TGTGCCAGTAGTATAGACCCAGACTTTGTAATTGTGGGGACAGGGGAAGACTACGAGCAGTACTTC.

This clonotype was seen many times. The V call is TRBV5-6, the J call TRBJ2-3; D is perhaps TRBD1 (7 bases). The CDR3 totals 17 residues. Trimming removed 0 bases from V and 2 bases from J, with 16 bases in between. Germline CDR1 SGHDT, CDR2 YYEEEE. The DNA for the CDR3 is TGTGCCAGCAGCTTGGAATCGGCAGGGGGGATCACAGATACGCAGTATTTT. The encoded protein is CASSLESAGGITDTQYF.

The sample holds many counts of this clonotype. CDR3 in DNA: TGTGCCAGCAGCTTAGATGAGTTAGGGGGCACTGAAGCTTTCTTT. Translation: CASSLDELGGTEAFF. The V gene is TRBV11-3, the J gene TRBJ1-1, with a tentative D call TRBD1 (6 bases). Trimming took off 0 bases at V and 4 bases at J, with 12 bases between the two ends. The CDR3 loop spans 15 amino acids. Germline V lookup: CDR1 SGHNT, CDR2 YENEEA. Complete variable domain (other parts from reference TRBV11-3 and TRBJ1-1): EAGVVQSPRYKIIEKKQPVAFWCNPISGHNTLYWYLQNLGQGPELLIRYENEEAVDDSQLPKDRFSAERLKGVDSTLKIQPAELGDSAVYLCASSLDELGGTEAFFGQGTRLTVV.

This clonotype showed up many times. The gene calls are TRBV27 and TRBJ1-2; the match to TRBD1 covers 7 bases. This CDR3 is built from 14 residues. V shed 6 bases and J 8 bases; nucleotides not matched to a gene: 12. Germline values: CDR1 MNHEY, CDR2 SMNVEV (reference sequence). The CDR3 sequence: CASRPTGDLRGYTF. CDR3 DNA: TGTGCCAGCAGACCAACAGGGGACTTGAGAGGCTACACCTTC.

Only a few counts were recorded for this clonotype. This CDR3 reads CASSSSDRLFGGTGELFF. The DNA for the CDR3 is TGTGCCAGTAGTTCCTCGGACAGGCTTTTCGGGGGCACCGGGGAGCTGTTTTTT. The chain has TRBV19 and TRBJ2-2; a weak D match, TRBD1 (7 bases). Trimming took 5 bases from V and 4 from J, leaving 23 bases between them. The CDR3 contains 18 residues. The germline V gene encodes CDR1 LNHDA and CDR2 SQIVND (reference sequence).

Ten or more counts support this clonotype. V gene TRBV2 combines with J gene TRBJ2-2, with 7 bases matching TRBD2. CDR1 SNHLY and CDR2 FYNNEI come from the germline V gene. After removal of 8 bases from V and 2 bases from J, the junction contained 11 bases not matched to a gene. This CDR3 has 16 amino acids. CDR3 nucleotide sequence: TGTGCCAGCGCCCGCGAGGGAGGGCTAAACACCGGGGAGCTGTTTTTT. Residues: CASAREGGLNTGELFF.

Ten or more counts support this clonotype. This chain connects TRBV6-2 or TRBV6-3 to TRBJ1-4, with unresolved D. From germline, CDR1 is MNHEY and CDR2 SVGEGT. The V end was cut by 8 bases, the J end by 0 bases, with 13 bases between. The CDR3 has 15 amino acids. The CDR3 DNA follows: TGTGCCAGCCGAGCGTCGACCGCAACTAATGAAAAACTGTTTTTT. Protein: CASRASTATNEKLFF.

Ten or more counts support this clonotype. The V gene is TRBV28, the J gene TRBJ1-4; no clear D. V lost 6 bases and J lost 8, with 16 bases in between. Looked up from germline, CDR1 is MDHEN and CDR2 is SYDVKM. The CDR3 runs to 14 residues. CDR3 region: CASSLEVRKEKLFF. The CDR3 nucleotides are TGTGCCAGCAGCCTGGAGGTCAGGAAGGAAAAACTGTTTTTT.

This clonotype occurred many times. This chain links TRBV24-1 with TRBJ2-1; 11 bases line up with TRBD2. J lost 4 bases, V lost 9 bases, and 1 base had no gene match. CDR3 size: 13 residues. Germline CDR1 is KGHDR and CDR2 is SFDVKD. For the CDR3, the DNA is TGTGCCACCTCTAGCGGGAGGTACAATGAGCAGTTCTTC. This sequence encodes CATSSGRYNEQFF.

This clonotype showed up many times. The chain carries TRBV7-3 and TRBJ1-1; no reliable D call. Trimming left V 3 bases short and J 3 bases short, with 8 bases between. Germline V CDR1 and CDR2: SGHTA, FQGTGA. The CDR3 has 13 residues. Written as DNA, the CDR3 is TGTGCCAGCAGCTTCGACCGCGACACTGAAGCTTTCTTT. Translated, it gives CASSFDRDTEAFF.

This chain joins TRBV5-1 and TRBJ1-3; 7 nucleotides align to TRBD1. Trimming cost V 4 bases and J 0 bases; bases outside gene matches: 7. The CDR3 covers 16 residues. The germline V gene encodes CDR1 SGHRS and CDR2 YFSETQ. This chain's CDR3 is CASSGGQTFSGNTIYF. CDR3 DNA sequence: TGCGCCAGCAGCGGGGGACAGACCTTCTCTGGAAACACCATATATTTT.

The sample holds a few counts of this clonotype. V and J are TRBV6-2 or TRBV6-3 and TRBJ2-2; the match to TRBD2 covers 9 bases. CDR1 is MNHEY and CDR2 is SVGEGT in the germline V gene. J gave up 6 bases and V 0 bases, and 11 bases lay outside the gene matches. The CDR3 is 18 residues long. CDR3 DNA sequence: TGTGCCAGCAGTTACTCGAGGAAGTCGCGGGGGGGCCCCGGGGAGCTGTTTTTT. This encodes CASSYSRKSRGGPGELFF.

This clonotype has only a few counts. This chain joins TRBV7-9 and TRBJ1-5, with D possibly TRBD1 on 5 matching bases. Germline V gives CDR1 SEHNR, CDR2 FQNEAQ (reference sequence). The germline V and J ends were trimmed by 5 bases and 5 bases, with 13 bases remaining between them. CDR3 length: 14 residues. In nucleotides, the CDR3 is TGTGCCAGCAGCCCGGTTTCGGGGGATCAGCCCCAGCATTTT. Translated: CASSPVSGDQPQHF.

The table lists this clonotype with many counts. The genes are TRBV13 and TRBJ1-2; D unclear. Trimming cost V 5 bases and J 5 bases, with 9 bases left between them. This CDR3 is built from 12 residues. CDR1 and CDR2 from the germline V gene are PRHDT and FYEKMQ (reference sequence). The CDR3 DNA sequence: TGTGCCAGCAGCGGGCTCGGTTATGGCTACACCTTC. Protein: CASSGLGYGYTF.

This clonotype was counted only a few times. The chain links TRBV19 to TRBJ2-3; D ambiguous. This CDR3 has 13 amino acids. Between the trimmed V and J ends, which lost 5 bases and 5 bases, there was a span of 11 bases. Germline V CDR1 and CDR2: LNHDA, SQIVND (reference sequence). The CDR3 DNA reads TGTGCCAGTAGTGTTGACCGCGGAGATACGCAGTATTTT. This encodes CASSVDRGDTQYF.

This clonotype was found many times. The chain employs TRBV18 and TRBJ2-7, with D possibly TRBD2 on 6 matching bases. Deletions cut 3 bases from V and 3 bases from J, with 15 bases between. This CDR3 comprises 15 residues. Germline V lookup: CDR1 KGHSH, CDR2 LQKENI. DNA for the CDR3: TGTGCCAGCTCACCCCGACTAGACCAGGGCTACGAGCAGTACTTC. Amino acids: CASSPRLDQGYEQYF.

The V call is TRBV7-9, the J call TRBJ1-5, with no clear D. The CDR3 has 12 amino acids. Germline CDR1 is SEHNR and CDR2 is FQNEAQ (reference sequence). The ends were cut back, 5 bases at V and 6 bases at J, with 8 bases in the middle. CDR3 DNA sequence: TGTGCCAGCAGCCGGGTATCTCAGCCCCAGCATTTT. Its translation is CASSRVSQPQHF.

This clonotype was seen at least ten times. The CDR3: CASSSREGETQYF. In nucleotides, the CDR3 is TGTGCCAGCAGTTCCCGGGAGGGGGAGACCCAGTACTTC. The V and J genes are TRBV27 and TRBJ2-5; the match to TRBD2 covers 8 bases. This CDR3 has 13 residues. Germline values: CDR1 MNHEY, CDR2 SMNVEV (reference sequence). Germline trimming cut 4 bases from V and 5 bases from J; bases unmatched to any gene: 3.

The chain carries TRBV7-9 and TRBJ1-3; D not resolved. CDR1 and CDR2 from the germline V gene are SEHNR and FQNEAQ (reference sequence). This CDR3 is built from 16 residues. The ends were cut back, 2 bases at V and 0 bases at J, with 11 bases in the middle. This CDR3 reads CASSLQALSSGNTIYF. The CDR3 DNA follows: TGTGCCAGCAGCTTACAAGCACTGAGCTCTGGAAACACCATATATTTT.